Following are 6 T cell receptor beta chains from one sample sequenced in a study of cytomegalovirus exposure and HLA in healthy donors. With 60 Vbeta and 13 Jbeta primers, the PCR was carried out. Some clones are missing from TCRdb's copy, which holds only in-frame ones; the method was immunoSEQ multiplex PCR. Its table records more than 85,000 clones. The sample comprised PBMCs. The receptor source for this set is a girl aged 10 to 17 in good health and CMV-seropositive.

In DNA form, the CDR3 reads TGTGCCAGCAGTGCACAGGGGAGCAATCAGCCCCAGCATTTT. Its protein product is CASSAQGSNQPQHF. This chain uses TRBV2 with TRBJ1-5; TRBD1 agrees at 7 bases. Trimming removed 4 bases from V and 1 base from J; junction bases left unmatched: 1. CDR1 and CDR2 from the germline V gene are SNHLY and FYNNEI. The CDR3 totals 14 residues. The full variable domain, its missing parts supplied by reference TRBV2 and TRBJ1-5, is EPEVTQTPSHQVTQMGQEVILRCVPISNHLYFYWYRQILGQKVEFLVSFYNNEISEKSEIFDDQFSVERPDGSNFTLKIRSTKLEDSAMYFCASSAQGSNQPQHFGDGTRLSIL.

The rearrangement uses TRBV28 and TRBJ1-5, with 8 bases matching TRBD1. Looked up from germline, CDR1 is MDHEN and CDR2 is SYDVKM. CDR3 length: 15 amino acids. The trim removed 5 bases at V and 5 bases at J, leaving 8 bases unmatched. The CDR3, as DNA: TGTGCCAGCAGTACAGGACAGGGTAGGGATCAGCCCCAGCATTTT. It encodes CASSTGQGRDQPQHF.

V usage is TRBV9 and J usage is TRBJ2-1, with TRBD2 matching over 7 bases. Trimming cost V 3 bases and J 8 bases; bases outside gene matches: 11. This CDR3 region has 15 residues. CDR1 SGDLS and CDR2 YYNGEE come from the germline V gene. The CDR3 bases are TGTGCCAGCAGCGGAGGACTAGACGGTGTCTATGAGCAGTTCTTC. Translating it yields CASSGGLDGVYEQFF.

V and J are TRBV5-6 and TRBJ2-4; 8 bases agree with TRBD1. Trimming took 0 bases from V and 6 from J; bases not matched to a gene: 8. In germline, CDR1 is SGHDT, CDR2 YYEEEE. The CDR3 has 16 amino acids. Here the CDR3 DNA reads TGTGCCAGCAGCTTGGGTGCAGGGGGCCGTTTAAACATTCAGTACTTC. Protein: CASSLGAGGRLNIQYF.

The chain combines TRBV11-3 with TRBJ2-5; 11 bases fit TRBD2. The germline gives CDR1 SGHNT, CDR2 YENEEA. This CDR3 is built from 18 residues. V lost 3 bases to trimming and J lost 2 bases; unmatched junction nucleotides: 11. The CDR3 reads CASSFHLRLAGGQETQYF. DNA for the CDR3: TGTGCCAGCAGCTTCCATTTGCGTCTAGCGGGGGGACAAGAGACCCAGTACTTC.

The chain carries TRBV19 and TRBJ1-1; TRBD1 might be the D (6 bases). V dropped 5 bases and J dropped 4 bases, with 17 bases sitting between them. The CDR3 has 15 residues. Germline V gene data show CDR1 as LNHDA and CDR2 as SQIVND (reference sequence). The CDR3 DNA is TGTGCCAGTAGTGGGGGGGCGGGGATCGGCACTGAAGCTTTCTTT. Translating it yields CASSGGAGIGTEAFF.